Listed below are T cell receptor beta chains from one sample, sequenced in a study of post-analysis software for immune sequencing data. MiXCR, applied by TCRdb to the PCR reads, yields one record per CDR3 protein. The sample carries roughly 870,000 distinct CDR3 sequences, about 50% recorded once. Sequenced: blood. The receptors were sampled from a girl aged 5-17 years with multiple sclerosis. The CDR3 runs from the conserved cysteine through the conserved F or W. The D gene is left open where the match is weak. Expanded clones get a size class; other rows say once, few or many, or leave the size out.

CDR3nt: TGCAGTGCTAGAGATTGGTTTCCTAGCGGGAGCTACAATGAGCAGTTCTTC
CDR3aa: CSARDWFPSGSYNEQFF
v_gene: TRBV20-1
len: 17
abundance: NA
j_gene: TRBJ2-1
d_gene: TRBD2

CDR3nt: TGCAGTGCAGACAGGACAGGGCCGAGCACAGATACGCAGTATTTT
CDR3aa: CSADRTGPSTDTQYF
v_gene: TRBV20-1
len: 15
abundance: NA
j_gene: TRBJ2-3
d_gene: TRBD1

CDR3nt: TGTGCCAGCACTGCAACGGGACCCAACTCCTACGAGCAGTACTTC
CDR3aa: CASTATGPNSYEQYF
v_gene: TRBV12-3/TRBV12-4
len: 15
abundance: NA
j_gene: TRBJ2-7
d_gene: NA

CDR3nt: TGTGCCAGCAGCAAAGTCGAGGTTTTGGGCTACACCTTC
CDR3aa: CASSKVEVLGYTF
v_gene: TRBV21-1
len: 13
abundance: once
j_gene: TRBJ1-2
d_gene: NA

CDR3nt: TGTGCCAGCAGCTTAGAACCTCTCTCTAGCACAGATACGCAGTATTTT
CDR3aa: CASSLEPLSSTDTQYF
v_gene: TRBV7-6
len: 16
abundance: NA
j_gene: TRBJ2-3
d_gene: NA

CDR3nt: TGTGCCACCAAGAATAGGGGACAGGGCACCCACGAGCAGTACTTC
CDR3aa: CATKNRGQGTHEQYF
v_gene: TRBV6-6
len: 15
abundance: NA
j_gene: TRBJ2-7
d_gene: TRBD1

CDR3nt: TGCGCCAGCAGCTTGAATTTGCGCGACTACGAGCAGTACTTC
CDR3aa: CASSLNLRDYEQYF
v_gene: TRBV5-1
len: 14
abundance: NA
j_gene: TRBJ2-7
d_gene: NA

CDR3nt: TGTGCCAGCTCACCACGTTCGTTAATCACAGATACGCAGTATTTT
CDR3aa: CASSPRSLITDTQYF
v_gene: TRBV18
len: 15
abundance: NA
j_gene: TRBJ2-3
d_gene: NA

CDR3nt: TGCGCCAGCAGCGGGGCAGGAGGCCCACAAGAGACCCAGTACTTC
CDR3aa: CASSGAGGPQETQYF
v_gene: TRBV5-1
len: 15
abundance: NA
j_gene: TRBJ2-5
d_gene: NA

CDR3nt: TGTGCTAGTGGTTTAGAGGCGGCCCGGGAGACCCAGTACTTC
CDR3aa: CASGLEAARETQYF
v_gene: TRBV12-5
len: 14
abundance: NA
j_gene: TRBJ2-5
d_gene: NA

CDR3nt: TGTGCCAGCAGAGAGGCGCTGGTGCTGTTTTTT
CDR3aa: CASREALVLFF
v_gene: TRBV6-1
len: 11
abundance: NA
j_gene: TRBJ2-2
d_gene: NA

CDR3nt: TGTGCCACAACGACCGACAGGCCAGGAGATCAGCCCCAGCATTTT
CDR3aa: CATTTDRPGDQPQHF
v_gene: TRBV10-3
len: 15
abundance: NA
j_gene: TRBJ1-5
d_gene: NA

CDR3nt: TGCAGTGCTAGAGATCGGCGCAGGCCTTCCACTGAAGCTTTCTTT
CDR3aa: CSARDRRRPSTEAFF
v_gene: TRBV20-1
len: 15
abundance: NA
j_gene: TRBJ1-1
d_gene: NA

CDR3nt: TGCAGTGCTAGAGACAGCGGGGGCTGCTACGAGCAGTACTTC
CDR3aa: CSARDSGGCYEQYF
v_gene: TRBV20-1
len: 14
abundance: NA
j_gene: TRBJ2-7
d_gene: TRBD2

CDR3nt: TGTGCCAGCAGCCGTCCTAGCACAGATACGCAGTATTTT
CDR3aa: CASSRPSTDTQYF
v_gene: TRBV4-2
len: 13
abundance: few
j_gene: TRBJ2-3
d_gene: NA

CDR3nt: TGTGCCAGCAGCTTAGGTGTGAGCTCCTACGAGCAGTACTTC
CDR3aa: CASSLGVSSYEQYF
v_gene: TRBV5-1
len: 14
abundance: many
j_gene: TRBJ2-7
d_gene: NA

CDR3nt: TGTGCTAGCACCCCGGGGACAGGGTACAATGAGCAGTACTTC
CDR3aa: CASTPGTGYNEQYF
v_gene: TRBV7-7
len: 14
abundance: NA
j_gene: TRBJ2-7
d_gene: TRBD1

CDR3nt: TGTGCCAGTACTGTGAAGGACAGAGTCAACGAGCAGTACTTC
CDR3aa: CASTVKDRVNEQYF
v_gene: TRBV7-9
len: 14
abundance: NA
j_gene: TRBJ2-7
d_gene: NA

CDR3nt: TGTGCCAGCTCAGGGGGTAATGGCTACACCTTC
CDR3aa: CASSGGNGYTF
v_gene: TRBV7-3
len: 11
abundance: NA
j_gene: TRBJ1-2
d_gene: TRBD1

CDR3nt: TGTGCCACCAGTCCAGCGGGAGGGTTGTCCAATGAGCAGTTCTTC
CDR3aa: CATSPAGGLSNEQFF
v_gene: TRBV15
len: 15
abundance: once
j_gene: TRBJ2-1
d_gene: TRBD2

CDR3nt: TGTGCCAGCAGTCCCTGGTTGGCCGTTGATGGCTACACCTTC
CDR3aa: CASSPWLAVDGYTF
v_gene: TRBV12-3/TRBV12-4
len: 14
abundance: NA
j_gene: TRBJ1-2
d_gene: NA

CDR3nt: TGTGCCAGCAGCTTCCGGGACAGGGTGACAGATACGCAGTATTTT
CDR3aa: CASSFRDRVTDTQYF
v_gene: TRBV7-9
len: 15
abundance: NA
j_gene: TRBJ2-3
d_gene: TRBD1

CDR3nt: TGTGCCAGCAGCCAAGGTCGGCCCAGGGGCGGCAATCAGCCCCAGCATTTT
CDR3aa: CASSQGRPRGGNQPQHF
v_gene: TRBV3-1
len: 17
abundance: few
j_gene: TRBJ1-5
d_gene: NA

CDR3nt: TGTGCCAGCAGCCCTCGGACAGGGTGGGGCACTGAAGCTTTCTTT
CDR3aa: CASSPRTGWGTEAFF
v_gene: TRBV12-3/TRBV12-4
len: 15
abundance: NA
j_gene: TRBJ1-1
d_gene: TRBD1

CDR3nt: TGTGCTAGTGGCCTGCCGGGACTAGCGATATCTAATGAGCAGTTCTTC
CDR3aa: CASGLPGLAISNEQFF
v_gene: TRBV12-5
len: 16
abundance: NA
j_gene: TRBJ2-1
d_gene: TRBD2

CDR3nt: TGTGCCAGCAGTTTATCCGGTTTTACCTACAATGAGCAGTTCTTC
CDR3aa: CASSLSGFTYNEQFF
v_gene: TRBV28
len: 15
abundance: NA
j_gene: TRBJ2-1
d_gene: NA